This is a list of T cell receptor beta chains from one sample in a study of T cells in Graves' hyperthyroidism and ophthalmopathy. Each CDR3 protein gets one entry after TCRdb re-called the multiplex PCR reads with MiXCR. The data contain 800,000 or so distinct CDR3 sequences, about 38% of them seen just once; the ten biggest clones take up 8.9%. The specimen sequenced was blood. Receptors originate from a man younger than 30 with Graves' hyperthyroidism. Both conserved end residues are part of each CDR3. D genes are given only for firm matches. Only some rows state a clone size, as once, few, many or a class for expanded clones.

clone size	D gene	V gene	J gene	CDR3 protein	CDR3 DNA
.	.	TRBV20-1	TRBJ2-7	CSARGALLGSYEQYF	TGCAGTGCTAGGGGGGCGCTCTTGGGCTCCTACGAGCAGTACTTC
.	TRBD1	TRBV2	TRBJ2-7	CASSETGGTRNEQYF	TGTGCCAGCAGTGAAACAGGGGGCACGAGGAACGAGCAGTACTTC
few	.	TRBV7-4	TRBJ2-5	CASSFSGVTGRTQYF	TGTGCCAGCAGCTTCTCTGGGGTTACGGGTCGGACCCAGTACTTC
once	.	TRBV10-3	TRBJ1-1	CASSYGRQMNTEAFF	TGTGCCAGCAGTTACGGTCGACAGATGAACACTGAAGCTTTCTTT
few	.	TRBV5-1	TRBJ2-2	CASSSEGGTGELFF	TGCGCCAGCAGCTCCGAGGGGGGCACCGGGGAGCTGTTTTTT
.	.	TRBV7-2	TRBJ1-1	CASSQAGVDTEAFF	TGCGCCAGCAGCCAAGCGGGGGTTGACACTGAAGCTTTCTTT
.	TRBD1	TRBV7-6	TRBJ1-1	CASSLLLRDRGLNTEAFF	TGTGCCAGCAGCCTCCTCCTCCGGGACAGGGGGCTGAACACTGAAGCTTTCTTT
many	.	TRBV29-1	TRBJ2-7	CSASGGNSYEQYF	TGCAGCGCGTCAGGTGGTAACTCCTACGAGCAGTACTTC
.	.	TRBV29-1	TRBJ1-2	CSGAGFNYGYTF	TGCAGCGGGGCAGGATTTAACTATGGCTACACCTTC
.	.	TRBV5-1	TRBJ2-5	CASSLASHETQYF	TGCGCCAGCAGCTTGGCATCGCACGAGACCCAGTACTTC
few	TRBD1	TRBV20-1	TRBJ2-6	CSAPGQGAFHPGANVLTF	TGCAGTGCGCCGGGACAGGGGGCCTTCCACCCTGGGGCCAACGTCCTGACTTTC
.	TRBD1	TRBV15	TRBJ1-1	CATSSRPGQGPEAFF	TGTGCCACCAGCAGTCGTCCAGGACAGGGCCCTGAAGCTTTCTTT
.	.	TRBV20-1	TRBJ1-5	CSARGRQVGNQPQHF	TGCAGTGCTAGGGGTCGGCAGGTCGGCAATCAGCCCCAGCATTTT
.	TRBD2	TRBV10-3	TRBJ2-5	CALGTSVKETQYF	TGTGCCCTCGGGACTAGCGTAAAAGAGACCCAGTACTTC
.	.	TRBV29-1	TRBJ1-4	CSVVVAENEKLFF	TGCAGCGTTGTCGTTGCAGAGAATGAAAAACTGTTTTTT
.	TRBD2	TRBV7-8	TRBJ2-5	CASTRGGLQYF	TGTGCCAGCACCCGGGGGGGACTCCAGTACTTC
many	.	TRBV5-1	TRBJ1-2	CASSRDNLGGYTF	TGCGCCAGCAGCCGGGACAACCTAGGAGGCTACACCTTC
.	TRBD2	TRBV12-3/TRBV12-4	TRBJ2-2	CASSWGGLVGTGELFF	TGTGCCAGCAGTTGGGGGGGACTAGTGGGCACCGGGGAGCTGTTTTTT
.	.	TRBV7-2	TRBJ1-2	CASSQEARDNYGYTF	TGCGCCAGCAGCCAAGAGGCCAGGGACAACTATGGCTACACCTTC
.	.	TRBV6-5	TRBJ1-1	CASSDYRVGAFF	TGTGCCAGCAGTGACTACAGGGTTGGAGCTTTCTTT
once	.	TRBV29-1	TRBJ2-7	CSATPIGREYF	TGCAGCGCCACACCTATTGGGCGGGAGTACTTC
few	.	TRBV20-1	TRBJ2-2	CSAIRNTGELFF	TGCAGTGCCATCAGGAACACCGGGGAGCTGTTTTTT
few	.	TRBV29-1	TRBJ1-5	CSVEGKGGLRGNQPQHF	TGCAGCGTTGAAGGAAAGGGTGGTCTCCGGGGCAATCAGCCCCAGCATTTT
.	.	TRBV2	TRBJ2-1	CASNHLDEDEQFF	TGTGCCAGTAATCACCTAGACGAGGATGAGCAGTTCTTC
.	TRBD1	TRBV24-1	TRBJ1-1	CATSDSGTGTYEAFF	TGTGCCACCAGTGATTCCGGGACAGGGACGTATGAAGCTTTCTTT
.	.	TRBV4-1	TRBJ1-1	CASSQEIRNTEAFF	TGTGCCAGCAGCCAAGAGATAAGGAACACTGAAGCTTTCTTT
.	TRBD1	TRBV20-1	TRBJ2-7	CSASSSDRVYEQYF	TGCAGTGCCAGCAGTTCGGACAGGGTGTACGAGCAGTACTTC
.	TRBD1	TRBV29-1	TRBJ2-1	CSVLTGAAEQFF	TGCAGCGTCTTGACAGGGGCGGCTGAGCAGTTCTTC
many	TRBD1	TRBV20-1	TRBJ1-4	CSARGRDSPNEKLFF	TGCAGTGCTAGGGGGCGGGACAGTCCTAATGAAAAACTGTTTTTT
many	.	TRBV7-2	TRBJ1-1	CASSLDRRTEAFF	TGTGCCAGCAGCTTAGACAGGAGGACTGAAGCTTTCTTT
many	.	TRBV10-3	TRBJ2-6	CAISADGGANVLTF	TGTGCCATCAGTGCGGACGGTGGGGCCAACGTCCTGACTTTC
.	.	TRBV19	TRBJ1-5	CASSIVGSLQPQHF	TGTGCCAGTAGTATAGTGGGGAGTCTACAGCCCCAGCATTTT
.	TRBD2	TRBV7-3	TRBJ2-7	CASSQLPWREGYEQYF	TGTGCTAGCAGCCAGTTACCGTGGCGGGAGGGCTACGAGCAGTACTTC
few	.	TRBV11-2	TRBJ1-5	CASSAQGYQPQHF	TGTGCCAGCAGCGCACAGGGCTATCAGCCCCAGCATTTT
.	.	TRBV15	TRBJ2-5	CATSRDREIQYF	TGTGCCACCAGTAGGGACCGAGAGATCCAGTACTTC
many	.	TRBV7-6	TRBJ1-1	CASSLEGRGAEAFF	TGTGCCAGCAGCTTAGAAGGCAGGGGCGCTGAAGCTTTCTTT
many	.	TRBV12-3/TRBV12-4	TRBJ1-6	CASSFAPGGALHF	TGTGCCAGCAGTTTTGCCCCTGGGGGAGCCCTCCACTTT
.	.	TRBV2	TRBJ1-1	CASSEQGRREAFF	TGTGCCAGCAGTGAGCAGGGCAGGAGAGAAGCTTTCTTT
few	.	TRBV4-1	TRBJ2-7	CASSQSIQGREQYF	TGCGCCAGCAGCCAGTCAATACAGGGACGAGAGCAGTACTTC
once	.	TRBV15	TRBJ2-7	CATSSDDSSYEQYF	TGTGCCACCAGCAGTGACGATAGCTCCTACGAGCAGTACTTC
.	.	TRBV10-3	TRBJ2-6	CAISPGLATGANVLTF	TGTGCCATCAGTCCGGGCCTCGCTACTGGGGCCAACGTCCTGACTTTC
.	.	TRBV7-9	TRBJ2-5	CASSQESGGTQHF	TGTGCCAGCAGCCAAGAATCAGGGGGGACCCAGCACTTC
many	.	TRBV20-1	TRBJ1-6	CSATGANNSPLHF	TGCAGTGCAACCGGGGCGAATAATTCACCCCTCCACTTT
.	TRBD1	TRBV28	TRBJ2-7	CASSVVGTDPYEQYF	TGTGCCAGCAGTGTGGTCGGGACAGATCCCTACGAGCAGTACTTC
many	.	TRBV29-1	TRBJ2-7	CSVEGAGRYEQYF	TGCAGCGTTGAGGGGGCAGGGCGCTACGAGCAGTACTTC
.	.	TRBV5-1	TRBJ2-7	CASSFLVPWGYEQYF	TGCGCCAGCAGCTTCCTCGTACCATGGGGATACGAGCAGTACTTC
many	.	TRBV29-1	TRBJ1-4	CSVEWGDGEKLFF	TGCAGCGTTGAATGGGGGGATGGGGAAAAACTGTTTTTT
.	.	TRBV5-6	TRBJ2-7	CASSFNGLAYYEQYF	TGTGCCAGCAGCTTCAATGGGCTAGCGTACTACGAGCAGTACTTC
.	TRBD2	TRBV29-1	TRBJ2-7	CSVELAGLAGTGEQCF	TGCAGCGTTGAACTTGCGGGACTAGCGGGGACCGGGGAGCAGTGCTTC
.	.	TRBV13	TRBJ1-1	CASSSRQAGNTEAFF	TGTGCCAGCAGCTCCAGACAGGCCGGGAACACTGAAGCTTTCTTT
many	TRBD1	TRBV29-1	TRBJ1-5	CSAKTGAGQPQHF	TGCAGCGCAAAGACAGGGGCGGGTCAGCCCCAGCATTTT
once	.	TRBV29-1	TRBJ1-5	CSSVSDGDQPQHF	TGCAGCAGTGTCAGTGACGGGGATCAGCCCCAGCATTTT
few	.	TRBV14	TRBJ1-1	CASSQAGVRTEAFF	TGTGCCAGCAGCCAAGCGGGAGTTCGCACTGAAGCTTTCTTT
few	.	TRBV5-6	TRBJ2-5	CASSLLVQETQYF	TGTGCCAGCAGCTTACTAGTCCAAGAGACCCAGTACTTC